One sample yielded the 17 T cell receptor beta chains listed below, sequenced in a study of blood T cell repertoires in COVID-19. Sequencing was performed with immunoSEQ multiplex PCR; in TCRdb, only in-frame clones are kept and a portion is missing. Among roughly 180,000 clones listed, 82% were seen once. Sequencing was done on a sample of PBMCs or T cells enriched from blood (not recorded which). Receptors originate from a middle-aged man who had recovered from COVID-19.

The chain recombines TRBV2 with TRBJ1-2; possible D gene TRBD1, 5 bases. In germline, CDR1 is SNHLY, CDR2 FYNNEI. The V and J ends lost 8 bases and 8 bases respectively, with 15 bases between them. The CDR3 runs to 12 residues. The CDR3 is CASRTGGEGYTF. CDR3 sequence (DNA): TGTGCCAGCCGAACTGGAGGGGAGGGCTACACCTTC.

This clone was detected a few times. The chain joins TRBV5-1 to TRBJ1-1; no reliable D call. The CDR3 totals 16 residues. V was clipped by 0 bases and J by 5 bases, with 17 bases between them. Germline assignment: CDR1 SGHRS and CDR2 YFSETQ. CDR3 protein: CASSLGRSPGGTEAFF. The CDR3 DNA sequence: TGCGCCAGCAGCTTGGGACGAAGTCCAGGTGGAACTGAAGCTTTCTTT.

The J gene is TRBJ1-6, the V gene TRBV3-1 (or the pseudogene TRBV3-2); D is perhaps TRBD1 (6 bases). V lost 1 base, J lost 5 bases, and 9 bases lay in between. This CDR3 spans 15 amino acids. CDR1 and CDR2 from the germline V gene are LGHDT and YNNKEL (reference sequence). The CDR3 DNA follows: TGTGCCAGCAGCCAAGGGACAGCCCATAATTCACCCCTCCACTTT. This gives the protein CASSQGTAHNSPLHF.

This clone has only one observation. The V and J genes are TRBV27 and TRBJ2-7; D unclear. Germline loops: CDR1 MNHEY, CDR2 SMNVEV (reference sequence). This CDR3 has 13 amino acids. V was trimmed by 3 bases and J by 3 bases, leaving 9 bases between them. The DNA for the CDR3 is TGTGCCAGCAGTTTTGCCAGGAACTACGAGCAGTACTTC. Translation gives CASSFARNYEQYF.

This clone showed up just a few times. V is TRBV5-8 and J is TRBJ1-3; no definite D call. CDR3 length equals 17 residues. The germline gives CDR1 SGHTS, CDR2 YDEGEE. The V end lost 2 bases, the J end lost 0 bases, and 15 bases lay between the germline ends. CDR3 coding DNA: TGTGCCAGCAGCTTCGGCGGGCGATCCTTCTCTGGAAACACCATATATTTT. Residues: CASSFGGRSFSGNTIYF.

This clone was picked up many times. This rearrangement joins TRBV27 to TRBJ1-1; D is unclear. Germline CDR1 is MNHEY and CDR2 is SMNVEV (reference sequence). The CDR3 length is 12 residues. Trimming took off 3 bases at V and 6 bases at J, with 8 bases between the two ends. CDR3 amino acids: CASSFSFAEAFF. The DNA of the CDR3 is TGTGCCAGCAGTTTCAGTTTCGCTGAAGCTTTCTTT.

This clone was seen only once. This sequence joins TRBV5-6 and TRBJ2-7; tentative D call: TRBD2 (5 bases). CDR3 length: 14 amino acids. V dropped 4 bases and J dropped 0 bases, with 11 bases sitting between them. The germline V gene encodes CDR1 SGHDT and CDR2 YYEEEE. CDR3 sequence: CASSPGGSSYEQYF. In DNA, the CDR3 is TGTGCCAGCAGCCCTGGTGGGAGCTCCTACGAGCAGTACTTC.

This clone is labeled as medium-sized. The gene calls are TRBV20-1 and TRBJ2-2; 7 bases agree with TRBD2. The junction had 12 bases not matched to a gene; V was cut back by 3 bases and J by 5 bases. The CDR3 contains 16 residues. Germline CDR1 and CDR2: DFQATT and SNEGSKA (reference sequence). The CDR3 DNA sequence: TGCAGTGCTAGTACCTCTGCCCAGGGAGGGACCGGGGAGCTGTTTTTT. Protein product: CSASTSAQGGTGELFF.

The V gene is TRBV11-3, the J gene TRBJ2-3; 8 bases align to TRBD1. This CDR3 contains 15 residues. Germline assignment: CDR1 SGHNT and CDR2 YENEEA. V gave up 5 bases and J gave up 2 bases; unmatched junction bases: 6. DNA for the CDR3: TGTGCCAGCAGCCCCGACAGGGGACACACAGATACGCAGTATTTT. Amino acid sequence: CASSPDRGHTDTQYF.

This chain connects TRBV28 to TRBJ1-4; TRBD1 matches 8 bases. The V and J ends lost 6 bases and 8 bases, in that order; junction bases with no gene match: 23. From germline, CDR1 is MDHEN and CDR2 SYDVKM. The CDR3 contains 19 residues. DNA for the CDR3: TGTGCCAGCAGCAGGCCCCACCTACTCCGACGACAGGGGTGGGAAAAACTGTTTTTT. Protein sequence: CASSRPHLLRRQGWEKLFF. Full variable domain (missing parts from reference TRBV28 and TRBJ1-4): DVKVTQSSRYLVKRTGEKVFLECVQDMDHENMFWYRQDPGLGLRLIYFSYDVKMKEKGDIPEGYSVSREKKERFSLILESASTNQTSMYLCASSRPHLLRRQGWEKLFFGSGTQLSVL.

The rearrangement uses TRBV4-3 and TRBJ2-1, with 7 bases fitting TRBD2. CDR1 is LGHNA and CDR2 is YSLEER in the germline V gene. After removal of 1 base from V and 4 bases from J, the junction contained 4 bases not matched to a gene. There are 15 residues in the CDR3. The CDR3 region is CASSQGSSGYNEQFF. CDR3 nucleotide sequence: TGCGCCAGCAGCCAAGGTTCTAGCGGATACAATGAGCAGTTCTTC.

V usage is TRBV2 and J usage is TRBJ2-3, with D perhaps TRBD2 (5 bases). Looked up from germline, CDR1 is SNHLY and CDR2 is FYNNEI. The CDR3 consists of 16 residues. V dropped 4 bases and J dropped 2 bases, with 16 bases sitting between them. The CDR3 loop is CASSAALGSLTDTQYF. The CDR3 DNA reads TGTGCCAGCAGTGCTGCCTTGGGGAGCCTCACAGATACGCAGTATTTT.

This clone was seen a single time. This sequence joins TRBV6-5 and TRBJ2-1; D perhaps matches TRBD2 (6 bases). The germline CDR1 and CDR2 sequences are MNHEY and SVGAGI. The CDR3 spans 14 residues. The V end lost 5 bases, the J end lost 3 bases, and 11 bases lay between the germline ends. CDR3: CASSSPGLYNEQFF. In DNA form, the CDR3 reads TGTGCCAGCAGTAGTCCGGGACTCTACAATGAGCAGTTCTTC.

This chain joins TRBV5-6 and TRBJ1-2; the match to TRBD1 covers 8 bases. CDR1 and CDR2 from the germline V gene are SGHDT and YYEEEE. The CDR3 is made up of 13 amino acids. The V and J ends lost 3 bases and 5 bases, in that order; junction bases with no gene match: 3. In nucleotides, the CDR3 is TGTGCCAGCAGCTGGGACAGGCTTTATGGCTACACCTTC. This gives the protein CASSWDRLYGYTF. Full variable domain (missing parts from reference TRBV5-6 and TRBJ1-2): DAGVTQSPTHLIKTRGQQVTLRCSPKSGHDTVSWYQQALGQGPQFIFQYYEEEERQRGNFPDRFSGHQFPNYSSELNVNALLLGDSALYLCASSWDRLYGYTFGSGTRLTVV.

This clone was counted only a few times. The CDR3: CASSNTGNTEAFF. In DNA form, the CDR3 reads TGTGCCAGCAGTAATACAGGGAACACTGAAGCTTTCTTT. V usage is TRBV11-2 and J usage is TRBJ1-1; D is possibly TRBD1 (5 bases). V lost 6 bases, J lost 1 base, and 9 bases lay in between. The CDR3 loop spans 13 amino acids. Germline CDR1 is SGHAT and CDR2 is FQNNGV. The complete variable domain, with remaining parts taken from reference TRBV11-2 and TRBJ1-1, reads EAGVAQSPRYKIIEKRQSVAFWCNPISGHATLYWYQQILGQGPKLLIQFQNNGVVDDSQLPKDRFSAERLKGVDSTLKIQPAKLEDSAVYLCASSNTGNTEAFFGQGTRLTVV.

This chain connects TRBV7-2 to TRBJ2-2, with TRBD2 matching over 7 bases. The V and J ends lost 3 bases and 5 bases, in that order; junction bases with no gene match: 9. The V gene's germline CDR1 is SGHTA and CDR2 FQGNSA. The CDR3 covers 16 residues. As DNA, the CDR3 is TGTGCCAGCAGCTTCCTAGGAGGCGGGAGAACCGGGGAGCTGTTTTTT. Translated, it gives CASSFLGGGRTGELFF.

This chain uses TRBV2 with TRBJ2-5; 12 bases map to TRBD2. V dropped 7 bases and J dropped 4; count of bases not matched to a gene: 16. Germline values: CDR1 SNHLY, CDR2 FYNNEI. CDR3 size: 18 residues. The chain's CDR3 is CASTLSGPTSGRGETQYF. In nucleotides, the CDR3 is TGTGCCAGCACCCTATCTGGACCGACTAGCGGGAGAGGAGAGACCCAGTACTTC.